The clone carrying this TCR beta chain was found many times. Its antigen is undetermined. These data are taken from a study of human T cells and chemical hapten exposure. Overall study context: Per-sample variation in TCR yield stemmed mainly from small pooled library volume differences. Study observations and caveats: The number of TCRs over 1 in 1000 frequency stayed unchanged after DPC.

The sample's time point: healthy volunteer bleed at 6 weeks. Blood, whole and unfractionated, served as the source for total RNA extraction. As the library was built, unique molecular identifiers were attached to individual cDNA molecules. Per the study methods: Individual samples carried between about 23,224 and 750,000 TCRs, with 95,638 as the median. TCRdb independently ran MiXCR on the RACE reads; one entry per CDR3 protein. The V and J calls shown here were made by TCRdb, not taken from the authors' results. The table lists about 79,000 distinct CDR3 sequences, under 10% of them singletons. The CDR3 has 15 residues. V dropped 4 bases and J dropped 2 bases, with 15 bases sitting between them.

This receptor was identified in a male donor in good health. Some clones in this sample may be carry-over from other donors' samples. The chain is built from TRBV12-3 or TRBV12-4 and TRBJ2-7, with TRBD1 as a possible D gene (5 bases). The sequenced sample consisted of whole blood. CDR3 DNA sequence: TGTGCCAGCAGTTGGGGCCGGCTAGAGGCCTACGAGCAGTACTTC. Encoded protein: CASSWGRLEAYEQYF.